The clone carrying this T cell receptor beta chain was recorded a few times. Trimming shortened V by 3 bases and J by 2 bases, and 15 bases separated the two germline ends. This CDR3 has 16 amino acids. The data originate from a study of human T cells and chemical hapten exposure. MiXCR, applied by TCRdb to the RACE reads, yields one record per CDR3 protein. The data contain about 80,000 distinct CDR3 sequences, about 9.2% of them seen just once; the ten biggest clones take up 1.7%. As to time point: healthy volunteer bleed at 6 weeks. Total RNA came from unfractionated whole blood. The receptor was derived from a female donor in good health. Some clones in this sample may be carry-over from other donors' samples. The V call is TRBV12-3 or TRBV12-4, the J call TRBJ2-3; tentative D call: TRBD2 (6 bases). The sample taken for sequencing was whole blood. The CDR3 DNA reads TGTGCCAGCAGTTTTAAAGGCAGGGACTTCACAGATACGCAGTATTTT. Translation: CASSFKGRDFTDTQYF.